A selection of T cell receptor beta chains follows, all from one sample in a study of blood T cell repertoires in COVID-19. TCRdb keeps only in-frame clones here, not all; method: immunoSEQ multiplex PCR. The sample has around 210,000 clones, around 81% seen once. Sequenced: peripheral blood. The origin of the receptors is a woman in her 70s with acute or convalescent COVID-19. Both conserved end residues are trimmed from each CDR3.

len: 13
j_gene: TRBJ1-2
v_gene: TRBV2
CDR3aa: ASSEGGGNRSGYT

len: 14
j_gene: TRBJ2-7
v_gene: TRBV11-1
CDR3aa: ASSLAPGLGGYEQY

len: 11
j_gene: TRBJ2-7
v_gene: TRBV18
CDR3aa: ASSPGTSREQY

len: 14
j_gene: TRBJ1-6
v_gene: TRBV7-6
CDR3aa: ASSLAPQGSYSPLH

len: 14
j_gene: TRBJ2-5
v_gene: TRBV3-1/TRBV3-2
CDR3aa: ASSQSDRGPQETQY

len: 13
j_gene: TRBJ1-4
v_gene: TRBV9
CDR3aa: ASSVAQDFNEKLF

len: 12
j_gene: TRBJ2-2
v_gene: TRBV5-4
CDR3aa: ASSRTSGTGELF

len: 15
j_gene: TRBJ2-1
v_gene: TRBV7-6
CDR3aa: ASSLGLIAGGFNEQF

len: 13
j_gene: TRBJ2-7
v_gene: TRBV7-2
CDR3aa: ASSLGLAGTYEQY

len: 16
j_gene: TRBJ2-5
v_gene: TRBV21-1
CDR3aa: ASSKERGGGSPQETQY

len: 14
j_gene: TRBJ2-1
v_gene: TRBV18
CDR3aa: ASSPFSGTIFNEQF

len: 14
j_gene: TRBJ1-1
v_gene: TRBV7-3
CDR3aa: ASSLTGTYLNTEAF

len: 14
j_gene: TRBJ2-1
v_gene: TRBV28
CDR3aa: ASSSPSGNTYNEQF

len: 10
j_gene: TRBJ1-2
v_gene: TRBV6-5
CDR3aa: ASSYGGVGYT

len: 9
j_gene: TRBJ1-1
v_gene: TRBV28
CDR3aa: ASSEGTEAF

len: 13
j_gene: TRBJ2-1
v_gene: TRBV27
CDR3aa: ASSSDRASYNEQF

len: 11
j_gene: TRBJ2-7
v_gene: TRBV29-1
CDR3aa: SALDGSSYEQY

len: 13
j_gene: TRBJ1-1
v_gene: TRBV7-9
CDR3aa: ASSFTRGGNTEAF

len: 12
j_gene: TRBJ2-2
v_gene: TRBV2
CDR3aa: ASSEDTNTGELF

len: 14
j_gene: TRBJ2-2
v_gene: TRBV7-2
CDR3aa: ASSPVAGVTTGELF